The rows below give T cell receptor beta chains drawn from one sample of a study of blood T cell repertoires in COVID-19. Method: immunoSEQ multiplex PCR; TCRdb's copy keeps in-frame clones and lacks some. The sample has tens of thousands of clones; 80% are singletons. Sequences were obtained from peripheral blood. The receptors stem from a woman between 65 and 79 years old with acute or convalescent COVID-19. The CDR3 runs from the conserved cysteine through the conserved F or W. D genes are given only for firm matches. The listing skips clone size in some rows; elsewhere it reads once, few, many or a size class.

>TRBJ1-1|.|TRBV7-6|TRBD1
CASSLNRGLDTEAFF
TGTGCCAGCAGCCTTAACAGGGGGCTGGACACTGAAGCTTTCTTT
>TRBJ2-1|few|TRBV7-2|TRBD1
CASSFGQGYEQFF
TGTGCCAGCAGCTTCGGACAGGGCTATGAGCAGTTCTTC
>TRBJ1-2|few|TRBV27|TRBD1
CASSFPGGHGGYTF
TGTGCCAGCAGTTTTCCAGGGGGACACGGGGGCTACACCTTC
>TRBJ1-2|.|TRBV10-3|.
CAISESAGVDGYTF
TGTGCCATCAGTGAATCGGCAGGGGTAGATGGCTACACCTTC
>TRBJ1-1|.|TRBV7-2|TRBD1
CASRSNQGANTEAFF
TGTGCCAGCAGGTCGAATCAGGGGGCGAACACTGAAGCTTTCTTT
>TRBJ1-1|.|TRBV15|TRBD1
CATSRPGQVYTEAFF
TGTGCCACCAGCCGACCGGGACAGGTCTACACTGAAGCTTTCTTT
>TRBJ1-1|.|TRBV6-5|.
CASSYGYLRTEAFF
TGTGCCAGCAGTTACGGGTATCTGAGGACTGAAGCTTTCTTT
>TRBJ1-5|few|TRBV27|.
CASSLLGGNQPQHF
TGTGCCAGCAGTTTACTAGGGGGCAATCAGCCCCAGCATTTT
>TRBJ1-4|.|TRBV5-5|.
CASSLALAGVDEKLFF
TGTGCCAGCAGCTTGGCCCTGGCCGGGGTCGATGAAAAACTGTTTTTT
>TRBJ2-3|.|TRBV12-5|TRBD2
CASGLTPGLAGELSTDTQYF
TGTGCTAGTGGTTTGACCCCGGGACTAGCGGGGGAGCTTAGCACAGATACGCAGTATTTT
>TRBJ2-5|.|TRBV5-1|TRBD2
CASSLVSGGAGETQYF
TGCGCCAGCAGCTTGGTTAGCGGGGGGGCCGGGGAGACCCAGTACTTC
>TRBJ1-2|.|TRBV6-2/TRBV6-3|TRBD1
CASSGPGQGEHGYTF
TGTGCCAGCAGTGGCCCCGGACAGGGGGAACATGGCTACACCTTC
>TRBJ1-2|.|TRBV6-1|.
CASSERVNYGYTF
TGTGCCAGCAGTGAACGGGTCAACTATGGCTACACCTTC
>TRBJ1-3|.|TRBV12-2|.
CASRSQGAEGNTIYF
TGTGCAAGTCGCTCGCAGGGGGCAGAAGGAAACACCATATATTTT
>TRBJ1-3|.|TRBV5-5|.
CASSPRVVVPGNTIYF
TGTGCCAGCAGCCCCAGGGTGGTGGTCCCTGGAAACACCATATATTTT
>TRBJ1-1|.|TRBV5-1|.
CASSLGTGLNTEAFF
TGCGCCAGCAGCTTAGGAACAGGTTTGAACACTGAAGCTTTCTTT
>TRBJ2-7|once|TRBV6-5|.
CASTVTAYEQYF
TGTGCCAGCACGGTTACAGCCTACGAGCAGTACTTC
>TRBJ1-1|.|TRBV4-1|TRBD1
CASSLRQGLTEAFF
TGCGCCAGCAGCCTCCGACAGGGACTCACTGAAGCTTTCTTT
>TRBJ1-2|.|TRBV27|TRBD1
CASSFWQGVGYTF
TGTGCCAGCAGTTTCTGGCAGGGGGTAGGCTACACCTTC
>TRBJ1-2|.|TRBV6-5|.
CASSLERYGYTF
TGTGCCAGCAGCCTAGAACGCTATGGCTACACCTTC
>TRBJ1-2|.|TRBV20-1|TRBD1
CSAGQGGYTF
TGCAGTGCTGGACAGGGCGGCTACACCTTC
>TRBJ1-5|.|TRBV18|TRBD1
CASSLTGAGQPQHF
TGTGCCAGCTCATTGACAGGGGCCGGCCAGCCCCAGCATTTT
>TRBJ1-1|.|TRBV18|.
CASSPLPGNMNTEAFF
TGTGCCAGCTCACCTCTCCCAGGTAACATGAACACTGAAGCTTTCTTT
>TRBJ1-5|.|TRBV6-5|.
CASSTWRERNQPQHF
TGTGCCAGCAGTACGTGGCGGGAGCGCAATCAGCCCCAGCATTTT
>TRBJ2-1|.|TRBV24-1|TRBD2
CATSDRTSGFYNEQFF
TGTGCCACCAGTGATCGGACTAGCGGTTTCTACAATGAGCAGTTCTTC
>TRBJ1-1|.|TRBV4-2|.
CASSQEWGGRTEAFF
TGTGCCAGCAGCCAAGAGTGGGGGGGGCGCACTGAAGCTTTCTTT
>TRBJ2-7|.|TRBV6-2/TRBV6-3|TRBD1
CASSPDRDSYEQYF
TGTGCCAGCAGCCCGGACAGGGATTCCTACGAGCAGTACTTC
>TRBJ1-2|.|TRBV4-1|TRBD1
CASSQPPGQPNYGYTF
TGCGCCAGCAGCCAGCCGCCGGGACAGCCCAACTATGGCTACACCTTC
>TRBJ1-2|.|TRBV2|.
CASSDPTHGYGYTF
TGTGCCAGCAGTGATCCCACTCATGGCTATGGCTACACCTTC
>TRBJ2-1|.|TRBV5-4|.
CASSLALGSPLSYNEQFF
TGTGCCAGCAGCTTGGCCCTAGGGAGCCCTTTGTCCTACAATGAGCAGTTCTTC
>TRBJ2-7|.|TRBV6-2/TRBV6-3|TRBD1
CASSYGQGARYEQYF
TGTGCCAGCAGTTACGGGCAGGGGGCAAGGTACGAGCAGTACTTC
>TRBJ1-5|.|TRBV2|TRBD1
CASSPQGVSNQPQHF
TGTGCCAGCAGTCCACAGGGGGTTAGCAATCAGCCCCAGCATTTT
>TRBJ2-1|.|TRBV16|.
CASSPRRLPNEQFF
TGTGCCAGCAGCCCGCGTCGACTACCCAATGAGCAGTTCTTC
>TRBJ2-3|.|TRBV11-3|TRBD1
CASSLVWDRGADTQYF
TGTGCCAGCAGCTTAGTATGGGACAGAGGTGCAGATACGCAGTATTTT
>TRBJ2-7|.|TRBV6-4|.
CASSESPHEQYF
TGTGCCAGCAGTGAGAGTCCCCACGAGCAGTACTTC
>TRBJ2-2|.|TRBV7-6|.
CASSRMTDLAGELFF
TGTGCCAGCAGCCGGATGACAGACCTAGCCGGGGAGCTGTTTTTT
>TRBJ1-2|.|TRBV5-4|.
CASSPDGGGYGYTF
TGTGCCAGCAGCCCCGATGGGGGGGGCTATGGCTACACCTTC
>TRBJ2-7|.|TRBV11-3|.
CASSSVSYEQYF
TGTGCCAGCAGCTCTGTCTCCTACGAGCAGTACTTC
>TRBJ1-4|few|TRBV20-1|.
CSAILNEKLFF
TGCAGTGCTATCCTTAATGAAAAACTGTTTTTT
>TRBJ1-3|.|TRBV20-1|.
CSASLSGNTIYF
TGCAGTGCTAGTCTCTCTGGAAACACCATATATTTT
>TRBJ2-2|.|TRBV14|TRBD1
CASSHGTGSVGELFF
TGTGCCAGCAGCCACGGGACAGGGTCAGTCGGGGAGCTGTTTTTT
>TRBJ1-1|.|TRBV7-9|.
CASSPRKEDTEAFF
TGTGCCAGCAGCCCCCGAAAGGAGGACACTGAAGCTTTCTTT
>TRBJ1-1|once|TRBV19|.
CASSIDRRSWTEAFF
TGTGCCAGTAGTATAGATAGGAGGAGTTGGACTGAAGCTTTCTTT
>TRBJ1-5|few|TRBV6-1|TRBD1
CASSEAGWDREQPQHF
TGTGCCAGCAGTGAAGCGGGTTGGGACAGGGAACAGCCCCAGCATTTT
>TRBJ2-3|.|TRBV5-1|.
CASSLVPESTDTQYF
TGCGCCAGCAGCTTGGTCCCAGAAAGCACAGATACGCAGTATTTT
>TRBJ1-2|.|TRBV9|.
CASSEEEVSNPGSYGYTF
TGTGCCAGCAGCGAGGAGGAAGTCTCGAATCCGGGGTCCTATGGCTACACCTTC
>TRBJ1-1|once|TRBV25-1|.
CASSELWAATF
TGTGCCAGCAGTGAATTATGGGCTGCCACCTTT
>TRBJ1-1|.|TRBV12-5|TRBD1
CASGLVIRQGNEAFF
TGTGCTAGTGGTTTGGTGATCCGACAGGGTAATGAAGCTTTCTTT